Each of the 8 T cell receptor beta chains below was sequenced from the same sample in a study of CD4 and CD8 cells across lung adenocarcinoma regions. TCRdb analysed the PCR reads with MiXCR anew, one entry per CDR3 protein. The sample has approximately 17,000 distinct CDR3 sequences; more than 45% are singletons. Sequenced: CD4+ T cells from the margin of a lung tumor. The receptor source for this set is a male donor with lung adenocarcinoma. The CD4 and CD8 labels of this study may be unreliable.

A few counts support this clonotype. This chain links TRBV6-1 with TRBJ1-2; 9 bases fit TRBD1. The CDR3 sequence is 13 residues long. V lost 6 bases and J lost 7; bases outside the gene matches: 6. From germline, CDR1 is MNHNS and CDR2 SASEGT. In DNA, the CDR3 is TGTGCCAGCAGACCGGACAGGGGTCGTGGCTACACCTTC. Translated: CASRPDRGRGYTF.

This clonotype has only a few counts. The V and J genes are TRBV11-2 and TRBJ1-2; D gene uncertain. Germline values: CDR1 SGHAT, CDR2 FQNNGV. The germline V and J ends were trimmed by 2 bases and 2 bases, with 6 bases remaining between them. The CDR3 has 13 amino acids. DNA of the CDR3: TGTGCCAGCAGCTTATCAGCCAACTATGGCTACACCTTC. Translating it yields CASSLSANYGYTF.

By frequency in the sample, this clonotype is medium-sized. This chain joins TRBV6-1 and TRBJ2-5, with 9 bases matching TRBD1. Judging by the DNA end, TRBJ2-7 fits better; the J call may be wrong. The CDR3 is 16 residues long. Germline lookup yields CDR1 MNHNS and CDR2 SASEGT. The CDR3 DNA follows: TGTGCCAGCAGGAACCCTCTGGGACAGGGAAGTTACGAGCAGTACTTC. Protein product: CASRNPLGQGSYEQYF.

This clonotype is medium-sized within its sample. The rearrangement joins TRBV6-5 to TRBJ2-1; a possible D gene is TRBD2 (6 bases). CDR3 size: 16 residues. Trimming stripped 4 bases from V and 7 bases from J, with 20 bases between. Germline CDR1 and CDR2: MNHEY and SVGAGI. The CDR3 region has the DNA TGTGCCAGCAGTTCCCCGGGTTTTTACGGGAGTAATGAGCAGTTCTTC. It specifies CASSSPGFYGSNEQFF.

The chain couples TRBV6-5 to TRBJ1-6; D call uncertain. CDR1 and CDR2 from the germline V gene are MNHEY and SVGAGI. Trimming took 0 bases from V and 19 from J, leaving 28 bases between them. The CDR3 spans 17 residues. Here the CDR3 reads CASSYSRPAGGSYEQHF. The CDR3 region has the DNA TGTGCCAGCAGTTACTCGCGGCCAGCGGGAGGATCCTACGAGCAGCACTTT.

As for this clonotype: A junction boundary mismatches the germline segment, possibly from a read error. This chain links TRBV27 with TRBJ2-3; D call uncertain. Germline CDR1 is MNHEY and CDR2 is SMNVEV (reference sequence). CDR3 length: 17 residues. CDR3 sequence (DNA): TGTGCCAGCAGTCCGGGCCGACGAGGCCGTGACACAGATACGCAGTATTTC. Translated, it gives CASSPGRRGRDTDTQYF.

This chain connects TRBV5-1 to TRBJ2-3; D may be TRBD2 (6 bases). V lost 1 base and J 1 base, leaving 10 bases between the germline ends. This CDR3 has 15 residues. Germline CDR1 and CDR2: SGHRS and YFSETQ. CDR3 residues: CASSLYGSGTDTQYF. In nucleotides, the CDR3 is TGCGCCAGCAGCTTGTACGGGAGTGGCACAGATACGCAGTATTTT.

The chain couples TRBV4-1 to TRBJ1-6, with D possibly being TRBD1 (5 bases). V lost 1 base and J 9 bases, leaving 19 bases between the germline ends. The length of the CDR3 is 17 residues. CDR1 is MGHRA and CDR2 is YSYEKL in the germline V gene. The CDR3 DNA reads TGCGCCAGCAGCCAAGGTAGGGGTGGCAGGGCCAGTTCACCCCTCCACTTT. As protein: CASSQGRGGRASSPLHF.